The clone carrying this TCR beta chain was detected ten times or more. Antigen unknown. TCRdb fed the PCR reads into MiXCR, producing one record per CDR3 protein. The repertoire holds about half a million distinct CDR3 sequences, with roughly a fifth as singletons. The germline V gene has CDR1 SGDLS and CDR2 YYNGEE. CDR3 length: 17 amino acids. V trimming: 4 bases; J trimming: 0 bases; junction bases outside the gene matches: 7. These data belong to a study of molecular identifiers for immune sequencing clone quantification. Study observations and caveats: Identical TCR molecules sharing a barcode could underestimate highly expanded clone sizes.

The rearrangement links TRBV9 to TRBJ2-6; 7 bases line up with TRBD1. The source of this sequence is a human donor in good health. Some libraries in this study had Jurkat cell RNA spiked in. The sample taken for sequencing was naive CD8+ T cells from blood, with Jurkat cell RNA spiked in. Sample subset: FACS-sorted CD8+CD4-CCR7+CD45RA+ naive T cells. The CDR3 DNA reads TGTGCCAGCAGCCTAGGACAGGAACTCTCTGGGGCCAACGTCCTGACTTTC. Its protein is CASSLGQELSGANVLTF.